This TCR beta chain was obtained from a study of graft-versus-host responses after intestinal transplantation (dated by TCRdb to about 2021). Study-level background: The transplants that recipients received were multivisceral, liver-intestinal, or isolated intestinal. All recipients received anti-thymocyte globulin induction followed by maintenance tacrolimus and steroids for 3 to 4 years. After intestinal transplantation, graft-versus-host and host-versus-graft alloreactive T cell clones in the graft, circulation and bone marrow were tracked using bulk TCR-beta CDR3 sequencing. To identify alloreactive clones, pre-transplant mixed lymphocyte reaction products were sequenced and compared with unstimulated pre-transplant donor and recipient T cells. The cohort enrolled some 23 intestinal transplant recipients, one of whom was a retransplant, and a few patients without pretransplant specimens were excluded. Donor T cell macrochimerism was defined as a peak of at least 4% donor T cells among recipient peripheral blood mononuclear cells. Rather than going through the commercial service, samples from three later patients were sequenced in-house on an Illumina MiSeq and processed with MiXCR. Points the paper makes about the study in general: High GvH to HvG T cell clonal ratios were observed in the allografts of patients with donor T cell macrochimerism. Conclusions were limited by the relatively low number and heterogeneity of intestinal transplant patients. Early after transplant, declines in HvG clones were associated with peak levels of circulating GvH clones. GvH clones were detected in recipient bone marrow, and some of these GvH clones were observed earlier in ileal mucosa or blood, consistent with an intestinal mucosal origin.

Note on this clone: Its antigen specificity is not known. The sample holds no much larger clone one base away, and base qualities are not on file.

Intraepithelial and lamina propria lymphocytes were isolated from graft specimens using dithiothreitol, EDTA incubations and collagenase D digestion. Bulk TCR-beta sequencing was performed on serial intestinal graft biopsy specimens collected as late as 600 days after transplant. V is pruned by 8 bases and J by 0 bases, leaving 12 bases of the junction without a gene match. CDR3 length: 17 amino acids, cysteine to phenylalanine. This entry keeps only the CDR3 DNA: 51 bases, framed from base 1. CDR1 is given as MGHRA and CDR2 as YSYEKL, both from the germline V gene. Receptor amplification or capture employed the immunoSEQ multiplex PCR assay. High-throughput TCR-beta CDR3 sequencing of genomic DNA from most patients was performed by Adaptive Biotechnologies. For the original study's pipeline: Adaptive's ImmunoSEQ software was the source of the TCR sequencing data for over 15 patients, while a few other patients were processed with MiXCR and VDJtools. Because the origin of CDR3 nucleotide sequences shared between donor and recipient could not be assigned, those sequences were removed. To be classed as alloreactive, a clone needed at least 2-fold expansion over unstimulated cells and a minimum CFSE-low frequency of 0.002% (template counts) or 0.001% (read counts). Clones were considered mappable if detected in sequenced pre-transplant spleen, lymph node, or MLR CFSE-low populations of the donor or recipient. The cumulative frequency of alloreactive clones was calculated as a percentage of all sequences, weighted by copy number. TCRdb mirrors the immuneACCESS table, restricted to in-frame sequences. Some clones are absent from its copies; in checked studies, under half trace to an unresolved V gene, and the reason for the others is unknown. V and J calls and clone size are copied from that table; D and trimming were computed from the DNA. Counted in this sample were 60,000 to 75,000 clones; about 89% of them appeared once. Less than 2% of the sample lies in the top ten.

This clonotype originated in a human patient who received an intestinal transplant, so some T cells may come from the graft donor. The sequence is built from TRBV4-1 and TRBJ1-4, with 7 bases matching TRBD1. The specimen was ileum tissue, collected more than 350 days after transplant. The DNA is as follows: TGCGCCAGCGCATTGTATCACAGGGGAGCAACTAATGAAAAACTGTTTTTT. Protein translation: CASALYHRGATNEKLFF.